This T cell receptor (beta chain) was profiled in a study of PD-L1 blockade in urothelial cancer. Study-wide background: Previous chemotherapy exposure amounted to 0 to 3 regimens for patients.

The CDR3 length is 15 residues. Trimming cost V 3 bases and J 4 bases; bases outside gene matches: 6. Germline V gene lookup returns CDR1 KGHSH and CDR2 LQKENI. Patients presented with locally advanced or metastatic urothelial carcinoma. Pretreatment and on-treatment blood mononuclear cell samples were taken, totaling between 1 and 8 time points per patient. Method: immunoSEQ multiplex PCR; TCRdb's copy keeps in-frame clones and lacks some. The sample carries about 100,000 clones, approximately 91% recorded once. The clonotype comes from a woman of 80 years or more with urothelial cancer. The chain uses TRBV18 and TRBJ1-2, with 9 positions matching TRBD1. Sequenced material: PBMCs, taken around atezolizumab (anti-PD-L1) treatment. DNA for the CDR3: TGTGCCAGCTCACCCCAGAGACAGGGGGGCTATGGCTACACCTTC. Translated, it gives CASSPQRQGGYGYTF. Variable domain in full (rest from reference TRBV18 and TRBJ1-2): NAGVMQNPRHLVRRRGQEARLRCSPMKGHSHVYWYRQLPEEGLKFMVYLQKENIIDESGMPKERFSAEFPKEGPSILRIQQVVRGDSAAYFCASSPQRQGGYGYTFGSGTRLTVV.